This T cell receptor beta chain was captured by sequencing in a study of human T cells and chemical hapten exposure (dated by TCRdb to about 2021). Some background on the complete study: For sensitization, 2% DPC in acetone was applied to a roughly 2 cm by roughly 2 cm area of upper inner arm skin. Libraries were pooled for sequencing, and variation in per-sample TCR yields was attributed mainly to small differences in library volumes within the pool. For TCR sequencing, blood came from approximately 29 alopecia patients at anywhere from one to four time points (pre-sensitization, 2, 6 and 24 weeks). In alopecia patients, the study followed how the peripheral blood TCR repertoire changed in vivo over primary and secondary sensitization to diphenylcyclopropenone (DPC), a hapten. Patch tests used Finn chambers with 0.01% DPC on the upper back, scored after 6 days by International Contact Dermatitis Research Group standards. Patient blood was sampled pre-sensitization (week 0) and at 2, 6 and about 24 weeks after DPC sensitization. Alopecia areata with under or over 50% scalp involvement, alopecia totalis and alopecia universalis were represented in the patient cohort, which was mostly female. Patients additionally received weekly therapeutic DPC doses to the scalp throughout the roughly 25-week study period. Broad study findings and their caveats: A positive correlation was found between the number of PT1 expanded TCRs and patch test score, with significance reached at thresholds 8, 16 and 32 but not 4. Alopecia, a presumed autoimmune disease, was present in all patients, so the immune response of the patients might differ from that of healthy individuals. Compared with pre-sensitization or healthy control sets, expanded TCRs formed significantly more large CDR3 similarity clusters, which is consistent with antigen-driven responses. Repeated subsampling changed both the strength of the expansion versus patch-test correlation and the threshold at which the correlation became significant. No change with DPC sensitization was found in the number of TCRs above 1 in 1000 frequency, and no evidence of global repertoire structure alterations was found.

The time point label here, explained by the study, means: patch test 1, 2 weeks after DPC sensitization. The treatment or condition label on this specimen signifies: therapeutic diphenylcyclopropenone sensitization with weekly scalp DPC. At each patch-test visit, blood was drawn before the patch test was applied. Patients were eligible if aged 18 to 70, diagnosed with alopecia and judged suitable for DPC therapy, and pregnant patients were excluded. Total RNA was extracted from unfractionated whole blood that had been collected in Tempus Blood RNA tubes. CDR3 length: 17 amino acids, cysteine to phenylalanine. Only the CDR3 region is kept as DNA, spanning 51 bases read in frame from base 1. This clonotype was detected many times. Its antigen remains unidentified. There are no base qualities to consult, and no much larger clone falls within one base. Library preparation was by RACE. Sequencing was performed on a NextSeq 500. Library preparation attached unique molecular identifiers to individual cDNA molecules for quantitative, reproducible TCR counting. From each blood RNA sample, both TCR alpha and TCR beta chains were sequenced. Under the source paper's analysis protocol: A median of about 87,000 TCRs per sample was observed, with a range of about 20,000 to 700,000. V, J and CDR3 annotation of the TCR reads was performed with the Decombinator software suite. For the PS versus PT1 abundance plots, all samples were subsampled to the same number of TCRs (28,000). Expanded TCRs were defined as absent before sensitization and observed at least eight times at the 2-week time point. Using fastp trimming at Q25 and MiXCR clonotype assembly, TCRdb reanalyzed the public sequencing data and kept in-frame beta chains. Rows with a matching CDR3 protein are joined into one entry that keeps the most common DNA and genes. The V and J calls come from TCRdb's annotation, not from the publication. Here the sample has about 80,000 distinct CDR3 sequences; 10% occur a single time. The top ten constitute about 1.4% of the sample.

The clonotype comes from a woman in her forties or fifties with alopecia areata. Some clones in this sample may be carry-over from other donors' samples. The sample here was whole blood, taken in connection with sensitization to the hapten diphenylcyclopropenone (DPC). The V gene is TRBV21-1 and the J gene is TRBJ1-5; the D call TRBD1 from the table was never checked on the DNA. TRBV21-1 is listed as a pseudogene. For the CDR3, the sequence is CASEVGIDRDSNQPQHF. DNA sequence: TGTGCCAGCGAGGTTGGAATCGACAGGGATAGCAATCAGCCCCAGCATTTT.